The clone carrying this TCR beta chain was observed once. The V and J ends lost 0 bases and 4 bases, in that order; junction bases with no gene match: 5. Germline values: CDR1 GTSNPN, CDR2 SVGIG (reference sequence). The length of the CDR3 is 15 residues. The data were taken from a study of cytomegalovirus exposure and HLA in healthy donors. The primer mix had 60 Vbeta and 13 Jbeta primers. The assay was immunoSEQ multiplex PCR, and TCRdb's table has in-frame clones only and misses some. The sample shows tens of thousands of clones, 73% of them seen only once. The TCR sequence derives from a woman in her thirties or forties in good health and CMV-seropositive. The V and J genes are TRBV30 and TRBJ2-3; 9 positions agree with TRBD2. The sample comprised PBMCs. Here the CDR3 DNA reads TGTGCCTGGAGTGTAGGCGGGGGGGCCTCAGATACGCAGTATTTT. This translates into CAWSVGGGASDTQYF.